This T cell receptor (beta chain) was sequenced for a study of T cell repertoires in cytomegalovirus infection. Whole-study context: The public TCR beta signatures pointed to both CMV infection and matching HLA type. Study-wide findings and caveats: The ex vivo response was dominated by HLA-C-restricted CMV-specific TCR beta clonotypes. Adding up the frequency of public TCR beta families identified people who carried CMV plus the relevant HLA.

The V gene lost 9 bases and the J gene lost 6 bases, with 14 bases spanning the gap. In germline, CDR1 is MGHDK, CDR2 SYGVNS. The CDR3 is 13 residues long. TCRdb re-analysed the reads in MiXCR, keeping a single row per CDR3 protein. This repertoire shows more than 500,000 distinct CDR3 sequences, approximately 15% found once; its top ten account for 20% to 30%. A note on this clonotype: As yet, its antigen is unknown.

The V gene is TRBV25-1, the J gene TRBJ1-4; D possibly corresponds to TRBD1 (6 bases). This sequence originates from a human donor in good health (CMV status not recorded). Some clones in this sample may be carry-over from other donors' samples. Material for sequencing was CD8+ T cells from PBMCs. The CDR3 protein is CASQQGSHEKLFF. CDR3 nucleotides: TGTGCCAGTCAACAGGGTAGTCATGAAAAACTGTTTTTT.